The source of this T cell receptor gamma chain is a study of intestinal T cells in coeliac disease (TCRdb year 2020). In terms of the full investigation: Coeliac patients were much younger than controls, with mean ages of around 15 versus 51 years in the TRG cohort. Duodenal biopsies from about 10 coeliac disease patients and about 10 non-coeliac controls were included in the TCR-delta (TRD) cohort. A second, larger TCR-gamma (TRG) cohort included duodenal biopsies from a few dozen coeliac disease patients and roughly 20 non-coeliac controls. Beyond this particular receptor, the publication reports: Of some 54 biopsies, about 50 (around 94%) were correctly classified by TRG clustering, and a leave-one-out accuracy of about 90% was reported. TRD kmer-based clustering correctly classified all 22 biopsies in training, with a reported leave-one-out accuracy of around 92%. FFPE-derived DNA was found to be relatively degraded, and loss of a proportion of TCR sequences in each sample was likely caused by this degradation. The coeliac group and the control group were significantly different in age, but an analysis split by age did not give significant classification. There was no way to tell repeated CDR3 amino acid sequences apart from PCR duplicates.

This clone is identified as large (0.1 to 1%). Its antigen is currently not known. Per-base qualities were not stored, and no clone one base away is much larger. The same CDR3 also results from other DNA sequences found in this sample. Library construction relied on multiplex PCR. Sequencing was carried out with an Ion Torrent PGM. The LymphoTrack kit, which has primers carrying Illumina adapters, was used to amplify TRG repertoires from roughly 200 ng of biopsy DNA. TRG amplicons were cleaned up with AMPure XP beads, measured on a 2100 Bioanalyzer, and combined in equimolar amounts. TRG libraries were sequenced on an Ion PGM instrument. The authors' pipeline ran thus. Reads in which more than 10% of nucleotides fell below the per-patient third-quartile quality score were removed with FastX. IMGT/HighV-QUEST was used to align reads in order to assign V, D and J genes, locate CDR3 regions and judge functionality. After the sequences were translated into amino acids, every sequence predicted to be non-functional was thrown out. CDR3s were broken into kmers both with and without positional annotation, kmer frequencies were analysed by PCA, and samples were clustered using each of the 1023 combinations of PCs 1-10. Leave-one-out cross-validation was used to validate the classification, with parameters re-optimised on the remaining samples in each round. Shannon diversity was computed with the vegan R package from repeated random subsamples equal to the lowest read count. The public reads were reprocessed by TCRdb using CATT, and rows of matching DNA were later combined. TCRdb assigned the V and J calls; the authors' analysis was not used. This sample comprises approximately 1,600 gamma-chain clones, 56% of them detected only once. 5% to 6.5% of the sample is held by the ten biggest clonotypes.

Ends trimmed: V by 3 bases, J by 7 bases; bases unmatched to a gene: 14. The CDR3 holds 16 amino acids from the cysteine to the phenylalanine. The read is trimmed to its CDR3 DNA, 48 bases read in frame from base 1. From the germline V gene, CDR1 is VENAVY and CDR2 is YDSYNSRV. For each case, genomic DNA was isolated from ten 5-um FFPE scrolls with the QIAamp DNA FFPE tissue kit. To test whether coeliac disease can be classified from the TCR repertoire, the study used fully anonymised formalin-fixed paraffin-embedded duodenal biopsies that were not needed for diagnosis. This clonotype originated in a human donor with celiac disease. Sequenced material: a duodenal biopsy. The chain couples TRGV8 to TRGJP2. CDR3 reads: CATWDPFSSDDWIKTF. The nucleotide sequence reads as follows: TGTGCCACCTGGGATCCATTCTCATCTGATGATTGGATCAAGACGTTT.